This TCR beta chain stems from a study of T cells in Graves' hyperthyroidism and ophthalmopathy. Germline values: CDR1 ENHRY, CDR2 SYGVKD. The V gene end was trimmed by 5 bases and the J gene end by 12 bases; junction bases not matched to a gene: 15. The CDR3 runs to 14 residues. Researchers amplified the TCR beta CDR3 regions from RNA transcripts. The TCR CDR3 first-round RT-PCR relied on the HTBI primer set. TCRdb ran MiXCR on the multiplex PCR reads and lists one entry per CDR3 protein. The sample holds 650,000 to 700,000 distinct CDR3 sequences; 17% are singletons and the top ten take 15% to 17%. To note about this clonotype: With a much larger clone just one base away, this may be a read error.

V usage is TRBV10-3 and J usage is TRBJ1-1, with 7 nucleotides matching TRBD1. Sequencing was performed on blood. This TCR was recovered from a man aged 50-59 years with Graves' hyperthyroidism. CDR3 region: CAISTGDQGGKSFF. The CDR3 region has the DNA TGTGCCATCAGTACAGGGGATCAAGGGGGAAAATCTTTCTTT.